Below, 27 T cell receptor beta chains from the same sample are listed, as sequenced in a study of T cells in Graves' hyperthyroidism and ophthalmopathy. TCR beta CDR3 regions were amplified from RNA. The HTBI primer set was used in a first-round RT-PCR of the TCR CDR3. TCRdb used MiXCR to reprocess the multiplex PCR reads, holding one entry per CDR3 protein. The sample includes 490,000 or so distinct CDR3 sequences, just under 20% of them seen just once. The sequencing sample was made of blood. Every receptor here comes from a man between 40 and 49 years old with Graves' ophthalmopathy.

The J gene is TRBJ2-3, the V gene TRBV6-5; 7 positions agree with TRBD1. CDR1 and CDR2 from the germline V gene are MNHEY and SVGAGI. The CDR3 totals 15 residues. V shed 1 base and J 4 bases; nucleotides not matched to a gene: 5. The CDR3 protein is CASSYWDSHSDTQYF. In nucleotides, the CDR3 is TGTGCCAGCAGTTACTGGGACAGCCACTCAGATACGCAGTATTTT.

This clonotype was observed a handful of times. A junction end diverges from the germline sequence, so it may reflect a read error. The genes are TRBV5-8 and TRBJ1-1, with D perhaps matching TRBD1 (5 bases). This CDR3 is built from 17 residues. Germline V gives CDR1 SGHTS, CDR2 YDEGEE. The CDR3 loop is CTSSLAGTPGTNTEAFF. CDR3 nucleotide sequence: TGTACCAGCAGCTTGGCTGGAACACCAGGGACGAACACTGAAGCTTTCTTT. Supplemented by reference TRBV5-8 and TRBJ1-1, the full variable domain reads EAGVTQSPTHLIKTRGQQATLRCSPISGHTSVYWYQQALGLGLQFLLWYDEGEERNRGNFPPRFSGRQFPNYSSELNVNALELEDSALYLCTSSLAGTPGTNTEAFFGQGTRLTVV.

As concerns this clonotype: A clone one base away is much larger, so this may be a read error. The V and J genes are TRBV15 and TRBJ2-3, with 11 bases identical to TRBD2. From germline, CDR1 is LNHNV and CDR2 YYDKDF (reference sequence). The CDR3 is 16 residues long. The CDR3 coding sequence is TGTGCCACCAGCGGAGAACTAGCGGGAGTGGTAGATACGCAGTATTTT. Translating it yields CATSGELAGVVDTQYF.

This clonotype has a handful of counts. The chain employs TRBV2 and TRBJ2-3, with D tentatively TRBD1 or TRBD2 (5 bases each). Germline CDR1 is SNHLY and CDR2 is FYNNEI. This CDR3 has 13 amino acids. V lost 7 bases, J lost 3 bases, and 11 bases lay in between. CDR3 sequence reads: CASMGRPTDTQYF. The DNA for the CDR3 is TGTGCCAGCATGGGACGCCCTACAGATACGCAGTATTTT.

This clonotype was detected many times. The chain uses TRBV5-5 and TRBJ2-2; D gene uncertain. Trimming removed 2 bases from V and 0 bases from J, with 11 bases in between. CDR3 length: 16 residues. Germline CDR1 is SGHKS and CDR2 is YYEKEE (reference sequence). CDR3 region: CASSLWPNPNTGELFF. CDR3 sequence (DNA): TGTGCCAGCAGCTTATGGCCAAACCCGAACACCGGGGAGCTGTTTTTT.

There are many counts of this clonotype. The chain joins TRBV6-1 to TRBJ1-5, with no clear D. Germline values: CDR1 MNHNS, CDR2 SASEGT. Trimming left V 6 bases short and J 4 bases short, with 19 bases between. This CDR3 contains 16 residues. The DNA for the CDR3 is TGTGCCAGCAGCCCCAGGATGCAGGCCCATAATCAGCCCCAGCATTTT. Amino acids: CASSPRMQAHNQPQHF.

This clonotype has a count of ten or more. This chain connects TRBV4-3 to TRBJ2-5; 7 positions agree with TRBD2. This CDR3 is 15 amino acids long. Germline V lookup: CDR1 LGHNA, CDR2 YSLEER. The V and J ends lost 3 bases and 3 bases, in that order; junction bases with no gene match: 7. CDR3 coding DNA: TGCGCCAGCAGCCAGATGGGGGGAGGGAAAGAGACCCAGTACTTC. It specifies CASSQMGGGKETQYF.

This chain uses TRBV6-1 with TRBJ2-6, with D possibly TRBD2 on 6 matching bases. V lost 6 bases and J lost 4, with 16 bases in between. The germline V gene encodes CDR1 MNHNS and CDR2 SASEGT. The CDR3 is made up of 16 amino acids. The CDR3 loop is CASSREQAGGANVLTF. Here the CDR3 DNA reads TGTGCCAGCAGCCGTGAACAGGCGGGGGGGGCCAACGTCCTGACTTTC.

This clonotype was observed many times. The gene calls are TRBV18 and TRBJ2-1; perhaps D is TRBD1 or TRBD2 (5 bases each). V was trimmed by 0 bases and J by 0 bases, leaving 6 bases between them. Germline lookup yields CDR1 KGHSH and CDR2 LQKENI. This CDR3 region has 15 residues. In DNA, the CDR3 is TGTGCCAGCTCACCACCCGGGACCTCCTACAATGAGCAGTTCTTC. Protein sequence: CASSPPGTSYNEQFF.

Many counts were recorded for this clonotype. The chain combines TRBV10-3 with TRBJ1-1; D is undetermined. This CDR3 spans 14 amino acids. V lost 6 bases, J lost 0 bases, and 11 bases lay in between. Germline V CDR1 and CDR2: ENHRY, SYGVKD. The CDR3 here is CAIRREAMNTEAFF. The CDR3 DNA sequence: TGTGCCATCAGGAGGGAGGCCATGAACACTGAAGCTTTCTTT.

This clonotype showed up just a few times. The chain's CDR3 is CSVVNTLGVDTQYF. DNA for the CDR3: TGCAGCGTTGTTAACACTCTAGGAGTCGATACGCAGTATTTT. The gene calls are TRBV29-1 and TRBJ2-3; D is unresolved. The CDR3 sequence is 14 residues long. Germline V gives CDR1 SQVTM, CDR2 ANQGSEA. The germline V and J ends were trimmed by 4 bases and 6 bases, with 17 bases remaining between them.

This clonotype was seen a handful of times. The chain is built from TRBV12-5 and TRBJ2-2; 8 bases map to TRBD1. CDR3 length: 15 amino acids. Germline CDR1 LGHNT, CDR2 FRNRAP. Trimming took 6 bases from V and 3 from J; bases not matched to a gene: 6. The CDR3 spells CASGRGQGHTGELFF. CDR3 nucleotide sequence: TGTGCTAGTGGCCGCGGACAGGGTCACACCGGGGAGCTGTTTTTT.

The V call is TRBV6-5, the J call TRBJ1-5, with D possibly TRBD1 on 6 matching bases. CDR3 size: 14 residues. Trimming left V 4 bases short and J 4 bases short, with 11 bases between. Per germline, CDR1 MNHEY and CDR2 SVGAGI. CDR3 sequence (DNA): TGTGCCAGCAGTTCGGGACATTCAAATCAGCCCCAGCATTTT. Translated, it gives CASSSGHSNQPQHF.

The chain employs TRBV20-1 and TRBJ2-7; tentatively, D is TRBD2 (5 bases). This CDR3 spans 16 amino acids. Germline V gene data show CDR1 as DFQATT and CDR2 as SNEGSKA (reference sequence). The V end lost 5 bases, the J end lost 6 bases, and 26 bases lay between the germline ends. In nucleotides, the CDR3 is TGCAGTGCTCCGTTTCAGACTACCGCGGCGCGGGTCGAGCAGTACTTC. Residues: CSAPFQTTAARVEQYF.

In its sample, this clonotype was seen many times. The chain couples TRBV18 to TRBJ2-5; 7 bases map to TRBD1. V lost 3 bases and J lost 3; bases outside the gene matches: 7. Germline V CDR1 and CDR2: KGHSH, LQKENI. The CDR3 consists of 15 residues. CDR3 sequence (DNA): TGTGCCAGCTCACCGGTACAGGGGTTAAAAGAGACCCAGTACTTC. It is translated as CASSPVQGLKETQYF. The variable domain in full, with the rest retrieved from reference TRBV18 and TRBJ2-5, is NAGVMQNPRHLVRRRGQEARLRCSPMKGHSHVYWYRQLPEEGLKFMVYLQKENIIDESGMPKERFSAEFPKEGPSILRIQQVVRGDSAAYFCASSPVQGLKETQYFGPGTRLLVL.

This clonotype was seen a handful of times. The J gene is TRBJ2-1, the V gene TRBV7-8, with 7 bases that match TRBD1. CDR3 size: 16 residues. V was pared by 5 bases and J by 4 bases, with 11 bases of the junction left unmatched. Germline V gene lookup returns CDR1 SGHVS and CDR2 FQNEAQ. In DNA, the CDR3 is TGTGCCAGCAGCCAGTACTACACAGGGGATTACAATGAGCAGTTCTTC. Translating it yields CASSQYYTGDYNEQFF.

This clonotype showed up just a few times. The chain links TRBV29-1 to TRBJ2-7; D gene unclear. This CDR3 has 11 amino acids. V shed 7 bases and J shed 3 bases, with 10 bases lying between them. Looked up from germline, CDR1 is SQVTM and CDR2 is ANQGSEA. CDR3: CSAGDVYEQYF. The CDR3 region has the DNA TGCAGCGCCGGAGACGTCTACGAGCAGTACTTC.

This clonotype was found a few times. V usage is TRBV11-2 and J usage is TRBJ1-1, with 7 positions matching TRBD1. This CDR3 is built from 15 residues. CDR1 and CDR2 (germline): SGHAT, FQNNGV. J lost 5 bases, V lost 5 bases, and 11 bases had no gene match. CDR3 nucleotide sequence: TGTGCCAGCAGCAAGATACAGGGGAGAGTAACTGAAGCTTTCTTT. Translation: CASSKIQGRVTEAFF.

At least ten counts were recorded for this clonotype. This chain uses TRBV2 with TRBJ1-2; perhaps TRBD1 as D (5 bases). V lost 4 bases and J lost 4, with 16 bases in between. CDR3 length equals 15 residues. Germline V gives CDR1 SNHLY, CDR2 FYNNEI. DNA of the CDR3: TGTGCCAGCAGTGGGGCCCGCCAGGGCGGCTATGGCTACACCTTC. It codes for CASSGARQGGYGYTF.

V usage is TRBV6-4 and J usage is TRBJ1-1, with D uncertain. Germline V gene sequence: CDR1 MRHNA, CDR2 SNTAGT. The germline V and J ends were trimmed by 6 bases and 1 base, with 15 bases remaining between them. The CDR3 totals 15 residues. CDR3 residues: CASRQHITPNTEAFF. The CDR3 DNA sequence: TGTGCCAGCAGACAACACATAACACCGAACACTGAAGCTTTCTTT.

The chain recombines TRBV20-1 with TRBJ1-2, with TRBD1 matching over 9 bases. V lost 0 bases to trimming and J lost 4 bases; unmatched junction nucleotides: 9. CDR1 and CDR2 from the germline V gene are DFQATT and SNEGSKA (reference sequence). The CDR3 consists of 16 residues. The CDR3 here is CSARERDRAKSYGYTF. The CDR3 DNA is TGCAGTGCTAGAGAACGGGACAGGGCGAAAAGCTATGGCTACACCTTC.

This chain uses TRBV4-1 with TRBJ2-3; D is unresolved. The V and J ends lost 6 bases and 6 bases respectively, with 7 bases between them. The germline gives CDR1 MGHRA, CDR2 YSYEKL. This CDR3 contains 11 residues. This CDR3 is CASREGDTQYF. The CDR3 DNA reads TGCGCCAGCAGGGAAGGGGATACGCAGTATTTT.

At least ten counts were recorded for this clonotype. The chain combines TRBV5-1 with TRBJ1-6; no reliable D call. Per germline, CDR1 SGHRS and CDR2 YFSETQ. CDR3 length: 15 amino acids. Trimming removed 0 bases from V and 9 bases from J, with 13 bases in between. The CDR3 is CASSLARWAGSPLHF. In DNA form, the CDR3 reads TGCGCCAGCAGCTTGGCCAGGTGGGCAGGTTCACCCCTCCACTTT.

In its sample, this clonotype was seen a few times. A much larger clone differs by one base, so this may be a read error. The chain links TRBV12-3 or TRBV12-4 to TRBJ1-1; D is unresolved. This CDR3 is built from 13 residues. Here the CDR3 DNA reads TGTGCCAGCACCCCCCCTGGGTACACTGAAGCTCTCTTT. Protein product: CASTPPGYTEALF.

This clonotype was recorded a few times. The chain is built from TRBV4-3 and TRBJ1-3; 8 nucleotides align to TRBD1. Germline lookup yields CDR1 LGHNA and CDR2 YSLEER. This CDR3 is 17 amino acids long. The ends lost 4 bases at V and 2 bases at J; junction bases unmatched: 10. The CDR3 sequence is CASSLDRGGFTGNTIYF. The CDR3 DNA follows: TGCGCCAGCAGCCTTGACAGGGGAGGTTTTACTGGAAACACCATATATTTT.

This chain uses TRBV20-1 with TRBJ1-2, with D maybe TRBD1 (6 bases). Trimming pared 6 bases from V and 6 bases from J, leaving 17 bases between. This CDR3 has 13 amino acids. The germline gives CDR1 DFQATT, CDR2 SNEGSKA (reference sequence). The CDR3 nucleotides read TGCAGTGCCCTAAACAGGGACCTTCATGGCTACACCTTC. Translation gives CSALNRDLHGYTF.

Comments on this clonotype: One base away lies a much larger clone, so this may be a sequencing read error. The chain is built from TRBV6-1 and TRBJ1-1, with D unclear. The V gene's germline CDR1 is MNHNS and CDR2 SASEGT. The CDR3 runs 13 residues. V shed 2 bases and J shed 9 bases, with 13 bases lying between them. The DNA for the CDR3 is TGTGCCAGCAGTGAAAAGTGGCACCGCCAAGCTTTCTTT. Translating gives CASSEKWHRQAFF.